The TCR beta chain described here comes from a study of shared clonotypes between healthy human individuals. The method was immunoSEQ multiplex PCR; TCRdb's version includes in-frame clones alone and lacks a portion of them. The sample lists over a million clones, more than 65% occurring once. This CDR3 has 15 residues. V shed 4 bases and J 2 bases; nucleotides not matched to a gene: 6. Germline loops: CDR1 SGHRS, CDR2 YFSETQ. The receptor was isolated from a man younger than 35 in good health. The specimen was memory CD4+ T cells sorted from blood. Subset of the sample: CD45RA-negative fraction. This chain uses TRBV5-1 with TRBJ1-3; 7 bases fit TRBD1. CDR3 sequence: CASSPWDRTGNTIYF. CDR3 in DNA: TGCGCCAGCAGCCCTTGGGACAGAACTGGAAACACCATATATTTT.